The rows below give T cell receptor beta chains drawn from one sample of a study of blood T cells in healthy people across ages. TCRdb passed the 5' RACE reads through MiXCR, listing each CDR3 protein once. Seen here are around 2 million distinct CDR3 sequences, roughly 43% observed once, and the top ten hold roughly 23%. The material sequenced was blood. These receptors were obtained from a human donor in good health. Both conserved end residues are part of each CDR3. A D gene is named only where the DNA matches it firmly. Part of the rows lack a size; the others show once, few, many or a class for expanded clones.

J gene: TRBJ2-1
V gene: TRBV4-2
D gene: .
clone size: .
CDR3 protein: CASSQEFPSSGKWDEQFF
CDR3 DNA: TGTGCCAGCAGCCAAGAATTCCCTAGCTCGGGGAAATGGGATGAGCAGTTCTTC

J gene: TRBJ2-5
V gene: TRBV6-2/TRBV6-3
D gene: TRBD2
clone size: few
CDR3 protein: CASSYSKSTGGSETQYF
CDR3 DNA: TGTGCCAGCAGTTACTCGAAGTCGACGGGGGGGTCGGAGACCCAGTACTTC

J gene: TRBJ1-2
V gene: TRBV29-1
D gene: .
clone size: many
CDR3 protein: CSVSVDTYYGYTF
CDR3 DNA: TGCAGCGTTTCCGTGGACACCTACTATGGCTACACCTTC

J gene: TRBJ2-5
V gene: TRBV5-6
D gene: .
clone size: .
CDR3 protein: CASSLNLGPQETQYF
CDR3 DNA: TGTGCCAGCAGCTTAAACCTGGGCCCCCAAGAGACCCAGTACTTC

J gene: TRBJ2-3
V gene: TRBV20-1
D gene: TRBD1
clone size: few
CDR3 protein: CSARDRGRSDTQYF
CDR3 DNA: TGCAGTGCCCGGGACAGGGGGAGGTCCGATACGCAGTATTTT

J gene: TRBJ1-2
V gene: TRBV29-1
D gene: TRBD1
clone size: many
CDR3 protein: CSVEDLGTGNGYTF
CDR3 DNA: TGCAGCGTTGAAGATCTTGGGACAGGGAATGGCTACACCTTC

J gene: TRBJ2-1
V gene: TRBV24-1
D gene: .
clone size: .
CDR3 protein: CATSDFSANEQFF
CDR3 DNA: TGTGCCACCAGTGATTTTAGTGCCAATGAGCAGTTCTTC

J gene: TRBJ2-3
V gene: TRBV12-5
D gene: .
clone size: .
CDR3 protein: CASALDRTIDTQYF
CDR3 DNA: TGTGCTAGTGCCCTTGACAGAACCATCGATACGCAGTATTTT

J gene: TRBJ2-3
V gene: TRBV5-1
D gene: .
clone size: few
CDR3 protein: CASSLEGPLTDTQYF
CDR3 DNA: TGCGCCAGCAGCTTGGAAGGGCCTCTCACAGATACGCAGTATTTT

J gene: TRBJ1-5
V gene: TRBV29-1
D gene: .
clone size: few
CDR3 protein: CSVEDSNQPQHF
CDR3 DNA: TGCAGCGTTGAAGATAGCAATCAGCCCCAGCATTTT

J gene: TRBJ2-1
V gene: TRBV29-1
D gene: TRBD2
clone size: many
CDR3 protein: CSARAGASVDEQFF
CDR3 DNA: TGCAGCGCCCGAGCGGGGGCATCAGTTGATGAGCAGTTCTTC

J gene: TRBJ2-1
V gene: TRBV5-1
D gene: .
clone size: .
CDR3 protein: CASRLEGEQFF
CDR3 DNA: TGCGCCAGCAGGTTGGAGGGTGAGCAGTTCTTC

J gene: TRBJ1-1
V gene: TRBV29-1
D gene: .
clone size: .
CDR3 protein: CSVEGIWGGNTEAFF
CDR3 DNA: TGCAGCGTTGAAGGTATCTGGGGGGGGAACACTGAAGCTTTCTTT

J gene: TRBJ1-2
V gene: TRBV7-2
D gene: .
clone size: .
CDR3 protein: CASSLMGTATNHGYTF
CDR3 DNA: TGTGCCAGCAGCCTTATGGGGACGGCTACTAACCATGGCTACACCTTC

J gene: TRBJ2-7
V gene: TRBV9
D gene: TRBD1
clone size: .
CDR3 protein: CASSHGDSPYEQYF
CDR3 DNA: TGTGCCAGCAGCCACGGGGACAGCCCCTACGAGCAGTACTTC

J gene: TRBJ2-1
V gene: TRBV5-1
D gene: TRBD2
clone size: few
CDR3 protein: CASSLIGLAGDEQFF
CDR3 DNA: TGCGCCAGCAGCTTGATTGGACTAGCGGGGGATGAGCAGTTCTTC

J gene: TRBJ2-1
V gene: TRBV7-9
D gene: .
clone size: .
CDR3 protein: CASSLVQAFDEQFF
CDR3 DNA: TGTGCCAGCAGCTTAGTGCAGGCGTTCGATGAGCAGTTCTTC

J gene: TRBJ1-3
V gene: TRBV29-1
D gene: .
clone size: few
CDR3 protein: CSVALQTSGNTIYF
CDR3 DNA: TGCAGCGTTGCTTTGCAGACCTCTGGAAACACCATATATTTT

J gene: TRBJ1-1
V gene: TRBV20-1
D gene: TRBD1
clone size: .
CDR3 protein: CSARRGQGRNTEAFF
CDR3 DNA: TGCAGTGCTAGGAGGGGACAGGGGCGGAACACTGAAGCTTTCTTT

J gene: TRBJ2-5
V gene: TRBV12-3/TRBV12-4
D gene: .
clone size: .
CDR3 protein: CASRRTTWETQYF
CDR3 DNA: TGTGCCAGCAGGCGGACTACTTGGGAGACCCAGTACTTC

J gene: TRBJ2-7
V gene: TRBV12-3/TRBV12-4
D gene: TRBD2
clone size: .
CDR3 protein: CASSLVREGSYEQYF
CDR3 DNA: TGTGCCAGCAGTTTGGTGAGGGAGGGTTCTTACGAGCAGTACTTC

J gene: TRBJ2-1
V gene: TRBV29-1
D gene: TRBD2
clone size: .
CDR3 protein: CSVYSGTSGERFF
CDR3 DNA: TGCAGCGTGTACTCCGGGACTAGCGGTGAGCGGTTCTTC

J gene: TRBJ2-1
V gene: TRBV12-3/TRBV12-4
D gene: .
clone size: .
CDR3 protein: CASSLVGVPNEQFF
CDR3 DNA: TGTGCCAGCAGTTTAGTAGGGGTCCCCAATGAGCAGTTCTTC

J gene: TRBJ1-1
V gene: TRBV12-3/TRBV12-4
D gene: .
clone size: .
CDR3 protein: CASSHDPNTEAFF
CDR3 DNA: TGTGCCAGCAGTCACGACCCAAACACTGAAGCTTTCTTT

J gene: TRBJ1-1
V gene: TRBV6-2/TRBV6-3
D gene: .
clone size: .
CDR3 protein: CASSLPAGDNTEAFF
CDR3 DNA: TGTGCCAGCAGTCTCCCCGCAGGGGATAACACTGAAGCTTTCTTT

J gene: TRBJ2-7
V gene: TRBV7-9
D gene: TRBD2
clone size: few
CDR3 protein: CASSLVLAGAIRYEQYF
CDR3 DNA: TGTGCCAGCAGCTTAGTTCTAGCGGGGGCCATCAGATACGAGCAGTACTTC

J gene: TRBJ1-1
V gene: TRBV29-1
D gene: .
clone size: .
CDR3 protein: CSVEGYREAFF
CDR3 DNA: TGCAGCGTTGAAGGTTACAGGGAAGCTTTCTTT

J gene: TRBJ1-1
V gene: TRBV7-2
D gene: .
clone size: .
CDR3 protein: CASSSPTGRAFF
CDR3 DNA: TGTGCCAGCAGCTCGCCGACAGGAAGAGCTTTCTTT

J gene: TRBJ1-6
V gene: TRBV4-3
D gene: TRBD1
clone size: .
CDR3 protein: CASSQETGGWGDSPLHF
CDR3 DNA: TGCGCCAGCAGCCAAGAAACAGGGGGCTGGGGGGATTCACCCCTCCACTTT

J gene: TRBJ2-5
V gene: TRBV19
D gene: .
clone size: once
CDR3 protein: CASSTPTGREETQYF
CDR3 DNA: TGTGCCAGTAGTACCCCAACAGGTCGGGAAGAGACCCAGTACTTC

J gene: TRBJ2-3
V gene: TRBV2
D gene: TRBD1
clone size: .
CDR3 protein: CASGRQGAPTDTQYF
CDR3 DNA: TGTGCCAGCGGCCGACAGGGGGCACCAACAGATACGCAGTATTTT

J gene: TRBJ2-1
V gene: TRBV5-1
D gene: TRBD1
clone size: once
CDR3 protein: CASSFADRGHNEQFF
CDR3 DNA: TGCGCCAGCAGCTTTGCGGACAGGGGGCACAATGAGCAGTTCTTC

J gene: TRBJ2-2
V gene: TRBV28
D gene: TRBD2
clone size: few
CDR3 protein: CASSSAGGNTGELFF
CDR3 DNA: TGTGCCAGCAGTTCAGCGGGGGGGAACACCGGGGAGCTGTTTTTT

J gene: TRBJ2-7
V gene: TRBV20-1
D gene: TRBD2
clone size: few
CDR3 protein: CSAQTGTSVYEQYF
CDR3 DNA: TGCAGTGCACAAACCGGGACTAGCGTCTACGAGCAGTACTTC

J gene: TRBJ2-7
V gene: TRBV13
D gene: TRBD1
clone size: .
CDR3 protein: CASGDRARVYEQYF
CDR3 DNA: TGTGCCAGCGGAGACAGGGCCCGAGTCTACGAGCAGTACTTC

J gene: TRBJ2-4
V gene: TRBV7-2
D gene: .
clone size: few
CDR3 protein: CASSSSPSPEQYF
CDR3 DNA: TGTGCCAGCAGCTCTTCACCCTCTCCTGAGCAGTACTTC

J gene: TRBJ2-7
V gene: TRBV7-9
D gene: .
clone size: .
CDR3 protein: CASRVAGRGYEQYF
CDR3 DNA: TGTGCCAGCAGGGTTGCTGGTAGGGGCTACGAGCAGTACTTC

J gene: TRBJ1-2
V gene: TRBV6-5
D gene: .
clone size: few
CDR3 protein: CASSTTGPLYGYTF
CDR3 DNA: TGTGCCAGCAGCACGACAGGACCCTTGTATGGCTACACCTTC

J gene: TRBJ2-1
V gene: TRBV12-3/TRBV12-4
D gene: .
clone size: few
CDR3 protein: CASRAGADNEQFF
CDR3 DNA: TGTGCCAGCAGGGCGGGGGCCGACAATGAGCAGTTCTTC

J gene: TRBJ1-2
V gene: TRBV5-6
D gene: TRBD1
clone size: .
CDR3 protein: CANSRDRDYGYTF
CDR3 DNA: TGTGCCAACAGCCGTGACAGGGACTATGGCTACACCTTC